What follows are 24 T cell receptor beta chains derived from one specimen sequenced in a study of T cells in tumors after PD-1 blockade (dated by TCRdb to the late 2010s). Libraries were constructed by the immunoSEQ multiplex PCR assay. Drawn from immuneACCESS, this table holds only the in-frame rearrangements with V and J called that TCRdb kept. Clones are partly lost; checked studies trace under half to an unresolved V gene and leave the rest unexplained. This sample holds more than 45,000 clones; 65% to 80% were observed only once. The top ten clonotypes cover 8% to 10% of the sample. The sample was PBMCs, taken before anti-PD-1 therapy. These TCRs come from a human donor with advanced basal cell or squamous cell carcinoma (not recorded which).

This chain joins TRBV2 and TRBJ1-4; possible D gene TRBD1, 5 bases. The CDR3 extends over 15 amino acids. The germline V gene encodes CDR1 SNHLY and CDR2 FYNNEI. Trimming removed 6 bases at V and 7 bases at J, with 18 bases between. The CDR3 region has the DNA TGTGCCAGCAGGTCGGGGGTAGGGTTCGGTGAAAAACTGTTTTTT. Protein product: CASRSGVGFGEKLFF.

The chain joins TRBV6-5 to TRBJ1-5; no definite D call. CDR3 size: 12 residues. V was pared by 6 bases and J by 4 bases, with 7 bases between. CDR1 MNHEY and CDR2 SVGAGI come from the germline V gene. This chain's CDR3 is CASSQPNQPQHF. The CDR3 DNA sequence: TGTGCCAGCAGCCAGCCTAATCAGCCCCAGCATTTT.

The chain combines TRBV6-6 with TRBJ1-3; D is unresolved. The CDR3 totals 15 residues. The V and J ends lost 4 bases and 2 bases respectively, with 12 bases between them. Germline V lookup: CDR1 MNHNY, CDR2 SVGAGI (reference sequence). CDR3 sequence reads: CASSSLDGAGNTIYF. DNA for the CDR3: TGTGCCAGCAGTTCGCTGGACGGCGCTGGAAACACCATATATTTT.

The chain combines TRBV19 with TRBJ1-2; 7 bases line up with TRBD1. CDR3 length: 10 residues. V was clipped by 11 bases and J by 5 bases; unmatched bases: 2. Germline V gives CDR1 LNHDA, CDR2 SQIVND (reference sequence). CDR3 protein: CAGTEYGYTF. CDR3 nucleotides: TGTGCCGGGACAGAATATGGCTACACCTTC.

This clone was detected once. The rearrangement uses TRBV27 and TRBJ1-2; D unresolved. From germline, CDR1 is MNHEY and CDR2 SMNVEV (reference sequence). V was shortened by 0 bases and J by 5 bases, with 10 bases between the two germline ends. CDR3 length: 14 amino acids. CDR3 nucleotide sequence: TGTGCCAGCAGTTTATCGGGTAGCCCATATGGCTACACCTTC. Its translation: CASSLSGSPYGYTF.

CDR3 DNA sequence: TGTGCCAGCAGCTTAGGGGGGGTTGTGTCAAATACGCAGTATTTT. Its protein product is CASSLGGVVSNTQYF. The chain recombines TRBV7-3 with TRBJ2-3, with 7 bases that match TRBD2. J lost 7 bases, V lost 2 bases, and 9 bases had no gene match. Germline V gene data show CDR1 as SGHTA and CDR2 as FQGTGA. This CDR3 region has 15 residues.

V and J are TRBV7-2 and TRBJ2-1; 9 bases fit TRBD2. The CDR3 length is 15 residues. Losses at the gene ends were 0 bases for V and 3 bases for J; bases not matched to a gene: 0. From germline, CDR1 is SGHTA and CDR2 FQGNSA. Written as DNA, the CDR3 is TGTGCCAGCAGCTTAGCTAGCGGGGGCTACAATGAGCAGTTCTTC. Amino acid sequence: CASSLASGGYNEQFF.

The J gene is TRBJ2-5, the V gene TRBV5-1; D possibly corresponds to TRBD1 (6 bases). This CDR3 is built from 13 residues. Trimming left V 5 bases short and J 2 bases short, with 10 bases between. Germline loops: CDR1 SGHRS, CDR2 YFSETQ. In DNA, the CDR3 is TGCGCCAGCAGTTCCGGGACACAAGAGACCCAGTACTTC. Translated, it gives CASSSGTQETQYF.

This clone was found a few times. V and J are TRBV27 and TRBJ2-5; perhaps TRBD1 as D (6 bases). Trimming took 7 bases from V and 3 from J, leaving 12 bases between them. Germline assignment: CDR1 MNHEY and CDR2 SMNVEV (reference sequence). This CDR3 region has 13 residues. The CDR3 nucleotides read TGTGCCAGCACCCCTCGGACAGAAGAGACCCAGTACTTC. Its translation: CASTPRTEETQYF.

This clone was detected a few times. The chain has TRBV9 and TRBJ1-6; D ambiguous. Germline CDR1 is SGDLS and CDR2 is YYNGEE. Trimming shortened V by 3 bases and J by 11 bases, and 12 bases separated the two germline ends. The CDR3 is 13 amino acids. CDR3 coding DNA: TGTGCCAGCAGCGCAGCTAATCGGACACCCCTCCACTTT. Translation: CASSAANRTPLHF.

The rearrangement joins TRBV7-9 to TRBJ2-2; 7 nucleotides match TRBD1. Germline CDR1 SEHNR, CDR2 FQNEAQ (reference sequence). Unmatched junction bases numbered 4, after V lost 5 bases and J lost 1 base. This CDR3 has 15 amino acids. CDR3 residues: CASSLGTVNTGELFF. CDR3 bases: TGTGCCAGCAGCCTCGGGACAGTGAACACCGGGGAGCTGTTTTTT. Based on the CDR3 plus reference TRBV7-9 and TRBJ2-2, the full variable domain is DTGVSQNPRHKITKRGQNVTFRCDPISEHNRLYWYRQTLGQGPEFLTYFQNEAQLEKSRLLSDRFSAERPKGSFSTLEIQRTEQGDSAMYLCASSLGTVNTGELFFGEGSRLTVL.

The genes are TRBV10-3 and TRBJ1-5, with 9 bases aligning to TRBD1. Per the germline V gene, CDR1 is ENHRY and CDR2 is SYGVKD. With V trimmed by 3 bases and J by 5 bases, 5 bases remained unmatched. The length of the CDR3 is 15 residues. The CDR3 region has the DNA TGTGCCATCAGTGAAGGACAGGGGCTCGATCAGCCCCAGCATTTT. Protein product: CAISEGQGLDQPQHF.

Turning to this clone: Its ends do not fully match the called genes, so a read error is possible. The chain combines TRBV4-1 with TRBJ2-1, with TRBD1 matching over 7 bases. The CDR3 contains 14 residues. Germline V CDR1 and CDR2: MGHRA, YSYEKL. The CDR3 DNA reads TGCGCCAGCAGCCGTCCAGGGGGACACAATGAGCAGCTCTTC. It codes for CASSRPGGHNEQLF.

CDR3 sequence: CASSGTLNTEAFF. As DNA, the CDR3 is TGTGCCAGCAGCGGGACACTTAACACTGAAGCTTTCTTT. V usage is TRBV9 and J usage is TRBJ1-1; a possible D gene is TRBD1 (5 bases). Per the germline V gene, CDR1 is SGDLS and CDR2 is YYNGEE. The CDR3 has 13 amino acids. Trimming shortened V by 3 bases and J by 2 bases, and 8 bases separated the two germline ends.

The CDR3 nucleotides read TGTGCCAGCGAGGGGGGAACCTTCTACGAGCAGTACTTC. Amino acid sequence: CASEGGTFYEQYF. V is TRBV7-9 and J is TRBJ2-7; tentatively, D is TRBD1 or TRBD2 (6 bases each). The length of the CDR3 is 13 residues. With 8 bases removed from V and 3 bases from J, the gap between germline ends came to 14 bases. The germline CDR1 and CDR2 sequences are SEHNR and FQNEAQ (reference sequence).

This clone appeared a few times. The chain employs TRBV6-1 and TRBJ1-4, with TRBD1 matching over 7 bases. CDR3 size: 16 residues. Losses at the gene ends were 4 bases for V and 6 bases for J; bases not matched to a gene: 11. In germline, CDR1 is MNHNS, CDR2 SASEGT. CDR3 region: CASSGRRARGDEKLFF. In DNA form, the CDR3 reads TGTGCCAGCAGTGGAAGACGAGCCAGGGGGGATGAAAAACTGTTTTTT.

The chain combines TRBV4-1 with TRBJ1-3; no firm D call. Germline V gives CDR1 MGHRA, CDR2 YSYEKL. Deletions cut 4 bases from V and 0 bases from J, with 19 bases between. CDR3 size: 18 residues. This CDR3 reads CASSLGPGERFSGNTIYF. DNA of the CDR3: TGCGCCAGCAGCCTCGGACCCGGCGAGAGGTTCTCTGGAAACACCATATATTTT.

The chain has TRBV19 and TRBJ2-7, with TRBD2 identical over 14 bases. The CDR3 totals 14 residues. V shed 6 bases, J shed 6 bases, and the junction held 4 bases outside the gene matches. Germline V CDR1 and CDR2: LNHDA, SQIVND (reference sequence). The CDR3 sequence: CASRAGTSGSEQYF. CDR3 in DNA: TGTGCCAGTAGGGCTGGGACTAGCGGGAGCGAGCAGTACTTC.

V and J are TRBV5-1 and TRBJ2-3, with D possibly being TRBD2 (5 bases). Per the germline V gene, CDR1 is SGHRS and CDR2 is YFSETQ. Trimming removed 7 bases from V and 5 bases from J, with 23 bases in between. The CDR3 sequence is 16 residues long. CDR3 bases: TGCGCCAGCTATCTTGGGCTAGCCTACGAAGGAGATACGCAGTATTTT. Translating gives CASYLGLAYEGDTQYF.

The gene calls are TRBV21-1 and TRBJ2-3; the D segment call TRBD1 is taken from the table without a DNA check. TRBV21-1 is a pseudogene segment. This CDR3 region has 14 residues. In nucleotides, the CDR3 is TGTGCCAGCAGCAAAGCACAGGGGGCAGATACGCAGTATTTT. This gives the protein CASSKAQGADTQYF.

The gene calls are TRBV9 and TRBJ2-7; D tentatively reads TRBD1 or TRBD2 (5 bases each). The CDR3 runs to 14 residues. Germline assignment: CDR1 SGDLS and CDR2 YYNGEE. V gave up 3 bases and J gave up 1 base, with 11 bases separating them. The CDR3 loop is CASSARDGSYEQYF. The CDR3 nucleotides are TGTGCCAGCAGCGCTCGGGACGGATCCTACGAGCAGTACTTC.

The CDR3 DNA is TGTGCCAGCAGCTCACAGGGGCCGGACACCGGGGAGCTGTTTTTT. It yields the protein CASSSQGPDTGELFF. V and J are TRBV5-6 and TRBJ2-2, with TRBD1 matching 7 bases. Trimming took 3 bases from V and 3 from J; bases not matched to a gene: 5. This CDR3 region has 15 residues. The germline V gene has CDR1 SGHDT and CDR2 YYEEEE.

This chain links TRBV24-1 with TRBJ2-5, with 7 bases aligning to TRBD2. Germline V gives CDR1 KGHDR, CDR2 SFDVKD. V lost 4 bases to trimming and J lost 5 bases; unmatched junction nucleotides: 12. CDR3 length equals 16 residues. The DNA of the CDR3 is TGTGCCACCAGTGACGCGAACCTCGGGGGGTGGGAGACCCAGTACTTC. Its translation: CATSDANLGGWETQYF.

V and J are TRBV9 and TRBJ1-1, with D unresolved. Per germline, CDR1 SGDLS and CDR2 YYNGEE. CDR3 length: 13 amino acids. Between the trimmed V and J ends, which lost 1 base and 8 bases, there was a span of 12 bases. CDR3 amino acids: CASSVRFREEAFF. CDR3 coding DNA: TGTGCCAGCAGCGTAAGGTTTAGGGAGGAAGCTTTCTTT.